This TCR beta chain appears in the sequencing data of a study of cytomegalovirus exposure and HLA in healthy donors. On the study more broadly: One earlier analysis, a look at 150 million to 200 million T cells, found approximately 120 million unique TCR beta sequences. Study-wide results and limits: With high specificity and sensitivity, the classifier reportedly diagnosed cytomegalovirus status. Several top significant clusters appeared, in a later analysis, to be linked to common viral pathogens. TCR beta V segments were, for the most part, productive about 87% or about 30% of the time in an earlier analysis.

The PCR employed 60 Vbeta primers together with 13 Jbeta primers. Here immunoSEQ multiplex PCR was the method, and the copy in TCRdb shows in-frame clones only, minus some. The sample holds some 90,000 clones, 65% to 80% seen once. As concerns this clone: Its antigen remains unidentified.

The CDR3 consists of 15 residues. The germline gives CDR1 SGHAT, CDR2 FQNNGV. V shed 4 bases and J 6 bases; nucleotides not matched to a gene: 7. The chain links TRBV11-2 to TRBJ1-2, with 11 bases aligning to TRBD1. The source of this sequence is a woman aged 70 to 79 in good health and CMV-seropositive. Input material: PBMCs. In DNA form, the CDR3 reads TGTGCCAGCAGCTCGCCGGGACAGGGGGAAGATGGCTACACCTTC. Translating gives CASSSPGQGEDGYTF.